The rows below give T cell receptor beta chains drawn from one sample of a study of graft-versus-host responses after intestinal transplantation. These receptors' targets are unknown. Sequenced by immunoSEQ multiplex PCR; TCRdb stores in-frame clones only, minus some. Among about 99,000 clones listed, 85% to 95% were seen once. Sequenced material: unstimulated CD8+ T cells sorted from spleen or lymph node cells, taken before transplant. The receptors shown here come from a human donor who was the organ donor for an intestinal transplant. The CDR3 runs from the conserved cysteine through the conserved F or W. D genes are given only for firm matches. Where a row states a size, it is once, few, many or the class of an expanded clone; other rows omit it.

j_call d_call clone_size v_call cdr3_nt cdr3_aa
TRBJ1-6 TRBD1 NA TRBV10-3 TGTGCCATCAGTGAGACGGGACAGGGAGGGTCACCCCTCCACTTT CAISETGQGGSPLHF
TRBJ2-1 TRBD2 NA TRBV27 TGTGCCAGCAGCTACCTCGGGACTAGTTTTAGTGAGCAGTTCTTC CASSYLGTSFSEQFF
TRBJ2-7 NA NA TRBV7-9 TGTGCCAGCAGCTTTCAGGGCCGGTACGAGCAGTACTTC CASSFQGRYEQYF
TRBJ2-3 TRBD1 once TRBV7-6 TGTGCCAGCAGCGACGGGACAGGGTTCACAGATACGCAGTATTTT CASSDGTGFTDTQYF
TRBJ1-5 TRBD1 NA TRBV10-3 TGTGCCATCAGGGGACAGGGGGATCAGCCCCAGCATTTT CAIRGQGDQPQHF
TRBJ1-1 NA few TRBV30 TGTGCCTGGAGTGACCTCGTAGGAGACACTGAAGCTTTCTTT CAWSDLVGDTEAFF
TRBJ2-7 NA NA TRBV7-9 TGTGCCAGCAGCTTATCTGCTAAGTTCTACGAGCAGTACTTC CASSLSAKFYEQYF
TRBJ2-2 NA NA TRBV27 TGTGCCAGCAGTTTGGGGACTTCCACCGGGGAGCTGTTTTTT CASSLGTSTGELFF
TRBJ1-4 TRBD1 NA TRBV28 TGTGCCAGCCGCGATTTGTGGAGCCGGGACAGCGATGAAAAACTGTTTTTT CASRDLWSRDSDEKLFF
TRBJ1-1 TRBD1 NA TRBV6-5 TGTGCCAGCAGTTACACAGGGGGCACTGAAGCTTTCTTT CASSYTGGTEAFF
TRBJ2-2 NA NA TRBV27 TGTGCCAGCGGGCAAAGCACCGGGGAGCTGTTTTTT CASGQSTGELFF
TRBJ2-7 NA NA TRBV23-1 TGCGCCAGCAGCCGGGAGACCACGGGACCTCCTTATGTGCAGTACTTC CASSRETTGPPYVQYF
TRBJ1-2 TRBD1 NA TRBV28 TGTGCCAGCAGTAAGCAGGGGGATGGCTACACCTTC CASSKQGDGYTF
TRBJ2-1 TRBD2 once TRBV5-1 TGCGCCAGCAGCCCCGGACTAGACGTGAATGAGCAGTTCTTC CASSPGLDVNEQFF
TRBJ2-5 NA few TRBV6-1 TGTGCCAGCAGTGAAGCATTAGAGGGGGGGAGGGGGACCCAGTACTTC CASSEALEGGRGTQYF
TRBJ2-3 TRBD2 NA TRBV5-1 TGCGCCAGCAGTCCGATCTCACCGCGGACTAGCGGGAGGGGACCCTACACAGATACGCAGTATTTT CASSPISPRTSGRGPYTDTQYF
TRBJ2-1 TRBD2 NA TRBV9 TGTGCCAGCAGCGTAGCCGGACCGTTAGCGGGGGACCTCTACAATGAGCAGTTCTTC CASSVAGPLAGDLYNEQFF
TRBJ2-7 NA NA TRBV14 TGTGCCAGCAGCCAAGGGACTGGAATCTACGAGCAGTACTTC CASSQGTGIYEQYF
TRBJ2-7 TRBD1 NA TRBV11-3 TGTGCCAGCAGCTTATCCCGGACAGGGCGCTACGAGCAGTACTTC CASSLSRTGRYEQYF
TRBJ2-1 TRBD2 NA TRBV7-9 TGTGCCAGCAGCTCGGGACTAGCGGGTGAGCAGTTCTTC CASSSGLAGEQFF
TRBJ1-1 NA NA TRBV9 TGTGCCAGCCGGTCGTTAATGAACACTGAAGCTTTCTTT CASRSLMNTEAFF
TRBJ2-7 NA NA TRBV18 TGTGCCAGCTCACCATGGGGGGACTACGAGCAGTACTTC CASSPWGDYEQYF
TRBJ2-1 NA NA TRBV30 TGTGCCTGGATTGGTGGGGGCGGCAATGAGCAGTTCTTC CAWIGGGGNEQFF
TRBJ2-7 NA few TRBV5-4 TGTGCCAGCAGCTTAGACAGGATCTACGAGCAGTACTTC CASSLDRIYEQYF
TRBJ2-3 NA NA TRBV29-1 TGCAGCGCTGACACAGGCACGTGGTCAGATACGCAGTATTTT CSADTGTWSDTQYF
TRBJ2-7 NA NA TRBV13 TGTGCCAGCAGCTTCCGGGACGGGGGTTACGAGCAGTACTTC CASSFRDGGYEQYF
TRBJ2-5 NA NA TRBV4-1 TGCGCCAGCAGCCAAGATTGGTGGCAGCAAGAGACCCAGTACTTC CASSQDWWQQETQYF
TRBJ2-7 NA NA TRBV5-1 TGCGCCAGCAGCTCCAGGGGATCTTCCGAGCAGTACTTC CASSSRGSSEQYF
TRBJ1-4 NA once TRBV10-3 TGTGCCATCAGTGAATGGGGCCCGCAGGAAAAACTGTTTTTT CAISEWGPQEKLFF
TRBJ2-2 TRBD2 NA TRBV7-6 TGTGCCAGCACGGGAGCGGGAACCGGGGAGCTGTTTTTT CASTGAGTGELFF
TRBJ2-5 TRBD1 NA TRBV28 TGTGCCAGCAGTTTCTCGGACAGGGTACGAGAGACCCAGTACTTC CASSFSDRVRETQYF
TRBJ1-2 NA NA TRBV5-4 TGTGCCAGCAGCTCGGACAGCTATGGCTACACCTTC CASSSDSYGYTF
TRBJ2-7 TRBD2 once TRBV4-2 TGTGCCAGCAGCCCCGGGCCCACAACTAGCGGAATCTCCTACGAGCAGTACTTC CASSPGPTTSGISYEQYF
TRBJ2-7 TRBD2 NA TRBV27 TGTGCCAGCAGTTTATCTTTAGCGGGAGGGCCCGACGAGCAGTACTTC CASSLSLAGGPDEQYF
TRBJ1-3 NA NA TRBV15 TGTGCCACCAGCAGAGGAAAGCAATTTAACTCTGGAAACACCATATATTTT CATSRGKQFNSGNTIYF
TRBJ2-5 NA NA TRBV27 TGTGCCAGCAGTCCCTGGGGGGGCGGTTGGGAGACCCAGTACTTC CASSPWGGGWETQYF
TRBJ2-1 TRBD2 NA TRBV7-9 TGTGCCAGCAGCTTACCCGAGGCGGGGGTCAACAATGAGCAGTTCTTC CASSLPEAGVNNEQFF